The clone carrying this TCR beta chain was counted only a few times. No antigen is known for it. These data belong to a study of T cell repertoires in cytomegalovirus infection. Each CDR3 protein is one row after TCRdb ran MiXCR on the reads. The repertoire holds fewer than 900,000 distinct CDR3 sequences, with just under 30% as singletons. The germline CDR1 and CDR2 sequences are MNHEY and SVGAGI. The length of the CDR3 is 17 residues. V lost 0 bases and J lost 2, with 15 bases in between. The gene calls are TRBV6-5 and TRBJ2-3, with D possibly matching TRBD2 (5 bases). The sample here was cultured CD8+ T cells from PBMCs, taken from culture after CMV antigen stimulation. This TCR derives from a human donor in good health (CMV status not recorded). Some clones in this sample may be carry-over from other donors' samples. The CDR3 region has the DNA TGTGCCAGCAGTTACTCGATTCAGTCCGGACTCACAGATACGCAGTATTTT. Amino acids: CASSYSIQSGLTDTQYF.